This T cell receptor (beta chain) was retrieved from a study of T cells in Graves' hyperthyroidism and ophthalmopathy. Study-level findings and limits: Clonotypes that were expanded in thyroid above 0.001 mostly appeared in blood too.

Using RNA transcripts as the source, TCR beta CDR3 regions were amplified. HTBI primers drove first-round RT-PCR of the TCR CDR3. TCRdb re-called the multiplex PCR reads through MiXCR, storing one row per CDR3 protein. Of some 370,000 distinct CDR3 sequences in the sample, about 18% were seen once. The CDR3 totals 14 residues. Trimming cost V 3 bases and J 5 bases; bases outside gene matches: 9. CDR1 and CDR2 (germline): DFQATT, SNEGSKA (reference sequence). This clonotype was detected ten times or more. Its antigen is unknown. The source of this sequence is a woman in her 30s with Graves' hyperthyroidism that later progressed to Graves' ophthalmopathy. V is TRBV20-1 and J is TRBJ1-1; 7 bases are shared with TRBD1. The sample taken for sequencing was blood. The DNA of the CDR3 is TGCAGTGCTAGTCCCTTAGACAGGGCGACTGAAGCTTTCTTT. Its translation is CSASPLDRATEAFF.